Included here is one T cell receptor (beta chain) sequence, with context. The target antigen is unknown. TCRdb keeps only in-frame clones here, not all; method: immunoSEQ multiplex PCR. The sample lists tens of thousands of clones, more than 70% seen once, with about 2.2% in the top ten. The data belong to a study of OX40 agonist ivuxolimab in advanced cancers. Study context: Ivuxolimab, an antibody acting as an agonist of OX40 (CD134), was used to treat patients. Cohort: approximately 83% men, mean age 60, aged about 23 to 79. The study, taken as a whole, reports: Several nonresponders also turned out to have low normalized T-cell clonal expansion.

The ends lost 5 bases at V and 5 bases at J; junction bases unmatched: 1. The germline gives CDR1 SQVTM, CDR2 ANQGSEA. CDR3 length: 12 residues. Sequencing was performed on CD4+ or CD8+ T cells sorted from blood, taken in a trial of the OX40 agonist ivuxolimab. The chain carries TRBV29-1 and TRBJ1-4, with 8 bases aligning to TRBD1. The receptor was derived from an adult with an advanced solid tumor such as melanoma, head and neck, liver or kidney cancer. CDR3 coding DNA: TGCAGCGTTCAGGGGGCGAATGAAAAACTGTTTTTT. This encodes CSVQGANEKLFF.